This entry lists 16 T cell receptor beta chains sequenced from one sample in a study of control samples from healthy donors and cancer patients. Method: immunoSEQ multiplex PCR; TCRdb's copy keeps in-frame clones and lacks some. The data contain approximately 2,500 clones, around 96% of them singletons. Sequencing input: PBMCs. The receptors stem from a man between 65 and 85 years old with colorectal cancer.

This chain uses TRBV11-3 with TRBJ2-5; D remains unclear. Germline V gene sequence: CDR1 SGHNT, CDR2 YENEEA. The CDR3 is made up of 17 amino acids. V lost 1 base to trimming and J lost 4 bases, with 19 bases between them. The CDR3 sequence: CASSLGVVPDERETQYF. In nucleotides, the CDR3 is TGTGCCAGCAGCTTAGGTGTAGTACCGGATGAGCGAGAGACCCAGTACTTC.

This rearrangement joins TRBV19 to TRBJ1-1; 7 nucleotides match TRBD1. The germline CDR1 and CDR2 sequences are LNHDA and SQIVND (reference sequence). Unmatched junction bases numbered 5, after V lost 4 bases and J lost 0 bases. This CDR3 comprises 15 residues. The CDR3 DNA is TGTGCCAGTAGTAAGGGGACAGACATGAACACTGAAGCTTTCTTT. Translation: CASSKGTDMNTEAFF.

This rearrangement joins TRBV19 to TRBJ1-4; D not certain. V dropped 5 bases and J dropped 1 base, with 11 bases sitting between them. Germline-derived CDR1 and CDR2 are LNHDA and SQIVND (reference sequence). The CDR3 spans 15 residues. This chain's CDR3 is CASSVQMVTNEKLFF. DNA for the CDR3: TGTGCCAGTAGTGTCCAGATGGTAACTAATGAAAAACTGTTTTTT.

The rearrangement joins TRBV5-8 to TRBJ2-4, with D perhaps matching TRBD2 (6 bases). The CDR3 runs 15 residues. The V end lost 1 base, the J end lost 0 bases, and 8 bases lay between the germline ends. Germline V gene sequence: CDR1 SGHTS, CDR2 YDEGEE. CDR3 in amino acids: CASSLTRGAKNIQYF. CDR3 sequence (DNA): TGTGCCAGCAGCTTGACGCGGGGAGCCAAAAACATTCAGTACTTC.

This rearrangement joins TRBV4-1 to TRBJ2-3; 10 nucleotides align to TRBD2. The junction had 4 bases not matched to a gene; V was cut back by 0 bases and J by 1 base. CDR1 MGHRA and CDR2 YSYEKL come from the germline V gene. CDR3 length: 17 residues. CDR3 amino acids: CASSQDPGTSGTDTQYF. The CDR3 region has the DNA TGCGCCAGCAGCCAAGATCCGGGGACTAGCGGCACAGATACGCAGTATTTT.

The CDR3 here is CASSEQEETQYF. CDR3 nucleotide sequence: TGTGCCAGCAGTGAACAGGAAGAGACCCAGTACTTC. The chain employs TRBV2 and TRBJ2-5; D is unresolved. CDR3 length equals 12 residues. V was pared by 2 bases and J by 3 bases, with 4 bases between. Germline V gene sequence: CDR1 SNHLY, CDR2 FYNNEI. Variable domain in full (rest from reference TRBV2 and TRBJ2-5): EPEVTQTPSHQVTQMGQEVILRCVPISNHLYFYWYRQILGQKVEFLVSFYNNEISEKSEIFDDQFSVERPDGSNFTLKIRSTKLEDSAMYFCASSEQEETQYFGPGTRLLVL.

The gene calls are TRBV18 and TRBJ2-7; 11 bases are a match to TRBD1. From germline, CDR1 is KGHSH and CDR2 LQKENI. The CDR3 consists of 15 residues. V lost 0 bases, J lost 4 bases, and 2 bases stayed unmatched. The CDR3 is CASSPPGQGGYEQYF. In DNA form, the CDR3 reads TGTGCCAGCTCACCACCGGGACAGGGGGGTTACGAGCAGTACTTC.

CDR3 protein: CASTPSGGAYNEQFF. DNA for the CDR3: TGTGCCAGCACCCCTAGCGGGGGGGCCTACAATGAGCAGTTCTTC. The chain has TRBV9 and TRBJ2-1, with 12 bases matching TRBD2. CDR1 SGDLS and CDR2 YYNGEE come from the germline V gene. This CDR3 spans 15 amino acids. Unmatched junction bases numbered 3, after V lost 6 bases and J lost 2 bases.

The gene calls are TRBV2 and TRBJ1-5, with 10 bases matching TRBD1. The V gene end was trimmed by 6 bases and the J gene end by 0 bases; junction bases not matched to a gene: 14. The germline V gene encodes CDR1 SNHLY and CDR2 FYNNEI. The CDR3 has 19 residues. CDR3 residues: CASREHPGQGNYSNQPQHF. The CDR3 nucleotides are TGTGCCAGCAGAGAACACCCGGGACAGGGGAATTATAGCAATCAGCCCCAGCATTTT.

This CDR3 reads CASSLEGPTTNEKLFF. For the CDR3, the DNA is TGTGCCAGCAGCTTAGAAGGACCAACAACTAATGAAAAACTGTTTTTT. The chain joins TRBV11-2 to TRBJ1-4; D call uncertain. Germline lookup yields CDR1 SGHAT and CDR2 FQNNGV. V was clipped by 0 bases and J by 0 bases, with 8 bases between them. This CDR3 contains 16 residues.

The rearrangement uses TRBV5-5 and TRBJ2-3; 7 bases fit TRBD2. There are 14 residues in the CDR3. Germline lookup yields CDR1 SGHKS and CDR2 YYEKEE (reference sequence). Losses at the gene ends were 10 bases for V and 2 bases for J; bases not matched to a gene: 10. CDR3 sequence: CAANRGDLTDTQYF. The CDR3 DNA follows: TGTGCCGCAAATCGGGGGGACCTCACAGATACGCAGTATTTT.

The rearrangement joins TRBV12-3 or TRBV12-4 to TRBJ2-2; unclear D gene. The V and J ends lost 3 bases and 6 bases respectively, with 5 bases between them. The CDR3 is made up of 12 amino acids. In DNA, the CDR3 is TGTGCCAGCAGTTTTCTCTCCGGGGAGCTGTTTTTT. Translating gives CASSFLSGELFF.

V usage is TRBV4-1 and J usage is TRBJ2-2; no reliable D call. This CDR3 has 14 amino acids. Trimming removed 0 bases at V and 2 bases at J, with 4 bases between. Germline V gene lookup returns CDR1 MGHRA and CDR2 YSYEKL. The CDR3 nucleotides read TGCGCCAGCAGCCAAGATCCTAACACCGGGGAGCTGTTTTTT. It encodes CASSQDPNTGELFF.

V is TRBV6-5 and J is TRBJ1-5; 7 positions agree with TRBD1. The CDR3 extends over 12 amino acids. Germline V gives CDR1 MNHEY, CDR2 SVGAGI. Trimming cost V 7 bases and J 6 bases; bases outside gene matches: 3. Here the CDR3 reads CASKQGSQPQHF. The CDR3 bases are TGTGCCAGCAAACAGGGGAGTCAGCCCCAGCATTTT.

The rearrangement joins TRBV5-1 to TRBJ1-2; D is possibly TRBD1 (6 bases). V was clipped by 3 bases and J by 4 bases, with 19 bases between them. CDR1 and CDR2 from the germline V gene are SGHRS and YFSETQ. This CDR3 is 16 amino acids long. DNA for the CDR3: TGCGCCAGCAGCTCCGATCGGGGGGGCTCTTCCTATGGCTACACCTTC. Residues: CASSSDRGGSSYGYTF. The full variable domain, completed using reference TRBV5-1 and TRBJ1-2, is KAGVTQTPRYLIKTRGQQVTLSCSPISGHRSVSWYQQTPGQGLQFLFEYFSETQRNKGNFPGRFSGRQFSNSRSEMNVSTLELGDSALYLCASSSDRGGSSYGYTFGSGTRLTVV.

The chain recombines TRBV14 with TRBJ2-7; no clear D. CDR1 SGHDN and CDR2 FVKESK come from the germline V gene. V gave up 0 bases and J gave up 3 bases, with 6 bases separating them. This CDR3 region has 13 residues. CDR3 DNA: TGTGCCAGCAGCCAAGATCGGGTCTACGAGCAGTACTTC. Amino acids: CASSQDRVYEQYF.